These 24 T cell receptor beta chains share one sample of origin, sequenced in a study of blood T cell repertoires in COVID-19. Libraries were prepared by immunoSEQ multiplex PCR; TCRdb keeps only in-frame clonotypes and omits some of them. The data contain more than 65,000 clones, 84% of them seen just once; the ten biggest clones take up around 11%. Source material: peripheral blood. Receptors were obtained from a human donor in a cohort sampled during active COVID-19.

The rearrangement links TRBV7-6 to TRBJ2-3; possibly TRBD1 for D (6 bases). The length of the CDR3 is 18 residues. Trimming removed 1 base from V and 5 bases from J, with 22 bases in between. The germline V gene encodes CDR1 SGHVS and CDR2 FNYEAQ. The CDR3 coding sequence is TGTGCCAGCAGCTTAGACCCCAGGGGCCCCCTTGGACGAGATACGCAGTATTTT. This encodes CASSLDPRGPLGRDTQYF.

This chain uses TRBV12-3 or TRBV12-4 with TRBJ1-1; 7 nucleotides agree with TRBD1. The CDR3 covers 13 residues. V gave up 6 bases and J gave up 0 bases; unmatched junction bases: 1. The CDR3: CASRGQLNTEAFF. CDR3 bases: TGTGCCAGCAGGGGACAGCTGAACACTGAAGCTTTCTTT.

V is TRBV2 and J is TRBJ1-2, with TRBD1 matching 7 bases. The V segment lost 0 bases and the J segment 7 bases; nucleotides outside the gene matches: 11. The CDR3 spans 16 residues. Germline lookup yields CDR1 SNHLY and CDR2 FYNNEI. The CDR3 DNA is TGTGCCAGCAGTGAAGCAAGAAGGGGGCAAATGAGTGGCTACACCTTC. It codes for CASSEARRGQMSGYTF.

V gene TRBV28 combines with J gene TRBJ1-4; D is unresolved. Trimming pared 9 bases from V and 8 bases from J, leaving 16 bases between. Per the germline V gene, CDR1 is MDHEN and CDR2 is SYDVKM. The CDR3 has 13 residues. The CDR3 region has the DNA TGTGCCAGTGCCCCGAGGGTTGACGAAAAACTGTTTTTT. Translating it yields CASAPRVDEKLFF.

The chain employs TRBV11-3 and TRBJ2-3, with TRBD2 identical over 12 bases. Trimming cost V 4 bases and J 0 bases; bases outside gene matches: 2. Germline V gene lookup returns CDR1 SGHNT and CDR2 YENEEA. The CDR3 has 16 residues. The CDR3 loop reads CASSSGTSGSTDTQYF. The DNA for the CDR3 is TGTGCCAGCAGCTCCGGGACTAGCGGGAGCACAGATACGCAGTATTTT.

The chain employs TRBV7-2 and TRBJ1-5; D is unresolved. The CDR3 covers 13 residues. Germline-derived CDR1 and CDR2 are SGHTA and FQGNSA. V shed 0 bases and J shed 4 bases, with 4 bases lying between them. The CDR3 DNA reads as TGTGCCAGCAGCTTAGCCGTGAATCAGCCCCAGCATTTT. This encodes CASSLAVNQPQHF.

The chain employs TRBV6-4 and TRBJ1-5; D is uncertain. Germline V gene lookup returns CDR1 MRHNA and CDR2 SNTAGT. With 2 bases removed from V and 7 bases from J, the gap between germline ends came to 15 bases. CDR3 length: 15 amino acids. CDR3 coding DNA: TGTGCCAGCAGTGACGGCGGCGGTGGTGGACAGCCCCAGCATTTT. This gives the protein CASSDGGGGGQPQHF.

V gene TRBV5-4 combines with J gene TRBJ1-1; 9 bases line up with TRBD1. The V segment lost 2 bases and the J segment 4 bases; nucleotides outside the gene matches: 3. The CDR3 extends over 14 amino acids. Per the germline V gene, CDR1 is SGHNT and CDR2 is YYREEE (reference sequence). The CDR3 sequence: CASSLQGAGTEAFF. The CDR3 DNA sequence: TGTGCCAGCAGCTTACAGGGGGCTGGCACTGAAGCTTTCTTT.

The chain recombines TRBV2 with TRBJ1-5; tentatively, D is TRBD1 (5 bases). Germline V gives CDR1 SNHLY, CDR2 FYNNEI. The CDR3 covers 15 residues. V gave up 1 base and J gave up 7 bases, with 14 bases separating them. Here the CDR3 reads CASSEGLGGLQPQHF. CDR3 nucleotides: TGTGCCAGCAGTGAAGGCCTGGGGGGGTTGCAGCCCCAGCATTTT.

This sequence joins TRBV28 and TRBJ2-7; no reliable D call. This CDR3 is 16 amino acids long. Germline loops: CDR1 MDHEN, CDR2 SYDVKM. The V and J ends lost 8 bases and 4 bases respectively, with 24 bases between them. This chain's CDR3 is CASRTAPQLVVYEQYF. CDR3 coding DNA: TGTGCCAGCCGAACCGCCCCGCAGTTGGTGGTATACGAGCAGTACTTC.

This chain joins TRBV6-6 and TRBJ1-6; no firm D call. The V and J ends lost 0 bases and 10 bases respectively, with 13 bases between them. The CDR3 covers 15 residues. The germline CDR1 and CDR2 sequences are MNHNY and SVGAGI (reference sequence). CDR3 protein: CASSYSAGAGSPLHF. As DNA, the CDR3 is TGTGCCAGCAGTTACTCGGCGGGAGCGGGATCACCCCTCCACTTT.

This chain joins TRBV10-3 and TRBJ2-7; the match to TRBD1 covers 9 bases. Germline V gene sequence: CDR1 ENHRY, CDR2 SYGVKD. The CDR3 extends over 12 amino acids. The trim removed 10 bases at V and 5 bases at J, leaving 6 bases unmatched. The CDR3: CATGQGSNEQYF. In DNA, the CDR3 is TGTGCCACCGGACAGGGGAGCAACGAGCAGTACTTC.

The rearrangement links TRBV18 to TRBJ2-5; D not certain. Germline V gene lookup returns CDR1 KGHSH and CDR2 LQKENI. The CDR3 contains 13 residues. V dropped 0 bases and J dropped 5 bases, with 7 bases sitting between them. The CDR3 DNA reads TGTGCCAGCTCACCACCGGCAGTTGAGACCCAGTACTTC. This encodes CASSPPAVETQYF.

This chain joins TRBV19 and TRBJ2-5; possible D gene TRBD2, 6 bases. This CDR3 is 16 amino acids long. The V end was cut by 5 bases, the J end by 1 base, with 17 bases between. Germline CDR1 reads LNHDA; CDR2 reads SQIVND (reference sequence). CDR3 sequence (DNA): TGTGCCAGTAGTGTCTCTAGCGCGCGGGCCCAAGAGACCCAGTACTTC. It specifies CASSVSSARAQETQYF.

The CDR3 nucleotides read TGTGCCAGCAGCCAGGCGGGGCCGGCAGCTGAGCAGTTCTTC. This codes for CASSQAGPAAEQFF. J is TRBJ2-1 and V is TRBV3-1 (or the pseudogene TRBV3-2), with TRBD2 as a possible D gene (6 bases). The CDR3 consists of 14 residues. The V gene's germline CDR1 is LGHDT and CDR2 YNNKEL (reference sequence). The germline V and J ends were trimmed by 3 bases and 9 bases, with 15 bases remaining between them.

The rearrangement uses TRBV5-6 and TRBJ1-1; D remains ambiguous. The CDR3 loop spans 15 amino acids. Trimming took off 0 bases at V and 1 base at J, with 10 bases between the two ends. CDR1 is SGHDT, CDR2 YYEEEE, per germline. CDR3: CASSLESYSNTEAFF. The DNA of the CDR3 is TGTGCCAGCAGCTTGGAGTCCTACTCGAACACTGAAGCTTTCTTT.

This sequence joins TRBV3-1 (or the pseudogene TRBV3-2) and TRBJ2-7, with TRBD1 matching over 8 bases. CDR3 length: 15 amino acids. After removal of 4 bases from V and 5 bases from J, the junction contained 10 bases not matched to a gene. CDR1 is LGHDT and CDR2 is YNNKEL in the germline V gene (reference sequence). For the CDR3, the DNA is TGTGCCAGCAGCCGCTGGACAGGGCTTCCTAACGAGCAGTACTTC. This gives the protein CASSRWTGLPNEQYF.

This clone showed up just once. V and J are TRBV5-1 and TRBJ1-1; D remains ambiguous. CDR1 and CDR2 (germline): SGHRS, YFSETQ. The germline V and J ends were trimmed by 0 bases and 2 bases, with 8 bases remaining between them. There are 14 residues in the CDR3. DNA for the CDR3: TGCGCCAGCAGCTTGGAGGGAGGAAACACTGAAGCTTTCTTT. Its protein is CASSLEGGNTEAFF.

CDR3 sequence reads: CASTAGTGVEKLFF. In DNA form, the CDR3 reads TGTGCCAGCACTGCCGGGACAGGGGTTGAAAAACTGTTTTTT. The genes are TRBV19 and TRBJ1-4, with 10 positions matching TRBD1. CDR1 and CDR2 (germline): LNHDA, SQIVND (reference sequence). CDR3 length equals 14 residues. The J segment lost 7 bases and the V segment lost 9 bases, leaving 8 bases of the junction unmatched.

This clone was recorded only once. The chain is built from TRBV2 and TRBJ1-4; the match to TRBD1 covers 8 bases. Germline V gives CDR1 SNHLY, CDR2 FYNNEI. CDR3 length: 12 amino acids. Trimming took 8 bases from V and 7 from J; bases not matched to a gene: 3. The CDR3 DNA is TGTGCCAGCGGACAGGGCTTTGAAAAACTGTTTTTT. It is translated as CASGQGFEKLFF.

The chain uses TRBV5-1 and TRBJ2-7, with D uncertain. The CDR3 totals 12 residues. In germline, CDR1 is SGHRS, CDR2 YFSETQ. Trimming shortened V by 0 bases and J by 3 bases, and 4 bases separated the two germline ends. The DNA for the CDR3 is TGCGCCAGCAGCTTGGGAGTCTACGAGCAGTACTTC. It specifies CASSLGVYEQYF. Based on the CDR3 plus reference TRBV5-1 and TRBJ2-7, the full variable domain is KAGVTQTPRYLIKTRGQQVTLSCSPISGHRSVSWYQQTPGQGLQFLFEYFSETQRNKGNFPGRFSGRQFSNSRSEMNVSTLELGDSALYLCASSLGVYEQYFGPGTRLTVT.

This rearrangement joins TRBV23-1 to TRBJ2-6, with D perhaps matching TRBD1 (6 bases). TRBV23-1 is annotated as an ORF whose role is uncertain. Between the trimmed V and J ends, which lost 3 bases and 5 bases, there was a span of 26 bases. This CDR3 is built from 20 residues. This chain's CDR3 is CASSQEEGQHPSCWANVLTF. The CDR3 DNA follows: TGCGCCAGCAGTCAGGAGGAAGGACAGCACCCCTCCTGCTGGGCCAACGTCCTGACTTTC.

This chain joins TRBV10-3 and TRBJ2-3, with TRBD1 matching 7 bases. Germline loops: CDR1 ENHRY, CDR2 SYGVKD. CDR3 length: 13 amino acids. J gave up 4 bases and V 10 bases, and 8 bases lay outside the gene matches. The CDR3 here is CANGDRVADTQYF. The CDR3 nucleotides read TGTGCCAACGGCGACAGGGTTGCAGATACGCAGTATTTT.

V is TRBV12-5 and J is TRBJ1-2, with D maybe TRBD1 (5 bases). The V and J ends lost 6 bases and 4 bases respectively, with 12 bases between them. This CDR3 is built from 13 residues. Germline V CDR1 and CDR2: LGHNT, FRNRAP. Here the CDR3 reads CASGPLGGYGYTF. The CDR3 region has the DNA TGTGCTAGTGGCCCCCTGGGGGGCTATGGCTACACCTTC.